This T cell receptor beta chain emerged from a study of CD8 T cells in Susac syndrome. Study results and limitations: The study recognized that the number of individuals in its TCR sequencing and HLA analysis was relatively small.

The RNA, about 0.45 to 1 ug, was put through reverse transcription using random hexamers. The TCR beta CDR3 was amplified by immunoSEQ multiplex PCR across 54 Vbeta, 13 Jbeta. TCRdb reanalysed the immunoSEQ multiplex PCR reads using MiXCR and keeps one entry per CDR3 protein. The sample holds 75,000 to 80,000 distinct CDR3 sequences, 94% seen once. Recently defined diagnostic criteria for definite or probable disease were fulfilled by Susac syndrome patients. CDR1 and CDR2 (germline): DFQATT, SNEGSKA (reference sequence). This CDR3 is 14 amino acids long. V was cut by 7 bases and J by 6 bases, with 16 bases left in between. With respect to this clonotype: Its antigen is currently unknown.

V gene TRBV20-1 combines with J gene TRBJ1-6, with a weak D call TRBD1 (5 bases). The sequenced material came from CD8+ T cells from PBMCs. The TCR sequence derives from a human donor with Susac syndrome. CDR3 DNA sequence: TGCAGTGTTCTAGTAGGGGAGGTTAATTCACCCCTCCACTTT. This translates into CSVLVGEVNSPLHF.